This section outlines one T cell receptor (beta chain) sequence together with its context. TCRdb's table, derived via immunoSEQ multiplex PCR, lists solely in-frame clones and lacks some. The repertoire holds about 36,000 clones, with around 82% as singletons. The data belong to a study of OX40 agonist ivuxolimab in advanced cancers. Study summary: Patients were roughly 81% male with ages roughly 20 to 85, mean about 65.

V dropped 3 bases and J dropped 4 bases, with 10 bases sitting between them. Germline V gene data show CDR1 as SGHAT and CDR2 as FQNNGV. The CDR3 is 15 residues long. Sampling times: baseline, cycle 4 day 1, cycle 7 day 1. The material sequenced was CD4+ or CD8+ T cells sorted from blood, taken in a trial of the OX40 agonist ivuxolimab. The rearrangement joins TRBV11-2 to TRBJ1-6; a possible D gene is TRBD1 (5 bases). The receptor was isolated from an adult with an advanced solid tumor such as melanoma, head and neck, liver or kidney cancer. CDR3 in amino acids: CASSLGGAYNSPLHF. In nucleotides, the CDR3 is TGTGCCAGCAGCTTGGGTGGGGCTTATAATTCACCCCTCCACTTT.